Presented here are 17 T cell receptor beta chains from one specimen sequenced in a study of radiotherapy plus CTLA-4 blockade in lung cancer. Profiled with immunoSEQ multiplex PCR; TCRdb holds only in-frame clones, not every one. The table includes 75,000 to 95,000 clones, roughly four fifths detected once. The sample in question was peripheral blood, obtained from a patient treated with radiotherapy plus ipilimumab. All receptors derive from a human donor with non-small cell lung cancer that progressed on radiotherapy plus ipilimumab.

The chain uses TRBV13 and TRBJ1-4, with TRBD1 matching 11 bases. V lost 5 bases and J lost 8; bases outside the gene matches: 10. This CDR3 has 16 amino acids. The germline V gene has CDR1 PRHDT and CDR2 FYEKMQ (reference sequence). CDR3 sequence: CASSQTVRDRGEKLFF. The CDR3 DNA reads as TGTGCCAGCAGCCAAACAGTCCGGGACAGGGGGGAAAAACTGTTTTTT.

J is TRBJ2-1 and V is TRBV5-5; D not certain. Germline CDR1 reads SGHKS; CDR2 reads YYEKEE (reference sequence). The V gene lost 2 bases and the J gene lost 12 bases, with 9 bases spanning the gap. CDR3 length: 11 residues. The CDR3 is CASSFHRLQFF. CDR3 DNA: TGTGCCAGCAGCTTCCATCGACTGCAGTTCTTC.

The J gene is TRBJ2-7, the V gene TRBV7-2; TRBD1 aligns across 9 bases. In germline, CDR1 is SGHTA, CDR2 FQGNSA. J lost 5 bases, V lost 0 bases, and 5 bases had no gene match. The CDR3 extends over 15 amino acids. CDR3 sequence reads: CASSLATGGSHEQYF. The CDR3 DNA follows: TGTGCCAGCAGCTTAGCGACAGGGGGGAGCCACGAGCAGTACTTC.

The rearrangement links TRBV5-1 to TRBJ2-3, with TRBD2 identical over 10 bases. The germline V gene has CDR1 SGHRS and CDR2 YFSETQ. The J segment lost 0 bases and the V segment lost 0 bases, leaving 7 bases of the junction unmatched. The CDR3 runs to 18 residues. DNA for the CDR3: TGCGCCAGCAGCTTGGTTCTAGGAGCGGGAGGGAGCACAGATACGCAGTATTTT. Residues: CASSLVLGAGGSTDTQYF.

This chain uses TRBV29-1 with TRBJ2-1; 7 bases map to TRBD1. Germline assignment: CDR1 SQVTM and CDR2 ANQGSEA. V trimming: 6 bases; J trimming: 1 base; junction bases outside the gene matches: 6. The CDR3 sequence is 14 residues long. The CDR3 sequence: CSVRGQESYNEQFF. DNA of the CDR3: TGCAGCGTCCGCGGACAGGAGTCCTACAATGAGCAGTTCTTC.

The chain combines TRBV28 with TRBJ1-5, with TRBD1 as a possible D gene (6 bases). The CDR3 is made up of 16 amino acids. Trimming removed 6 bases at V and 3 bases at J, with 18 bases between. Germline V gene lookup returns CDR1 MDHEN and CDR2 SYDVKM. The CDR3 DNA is TGTGCCAGCAGCCCACAGGGTCGAACCTACAATCAGCCCCAGCATTTT. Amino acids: CASSPQGRTYNQPQHF. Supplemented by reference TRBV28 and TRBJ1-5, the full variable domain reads DVKVTQSSRYLVKRTGEKVFLECVQDMDHENMFWYRQDPGLGLRLIYFSYDVKMKEKGDIPEGYSVSREKKERFSLILESASTNQTSMYLCASSPQGRTYNQPQHFGDGTRLSIL.

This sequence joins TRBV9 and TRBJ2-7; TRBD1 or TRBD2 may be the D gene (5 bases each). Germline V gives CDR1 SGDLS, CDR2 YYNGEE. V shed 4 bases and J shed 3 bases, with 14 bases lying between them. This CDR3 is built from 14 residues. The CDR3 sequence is CASSTSGADYEQYF. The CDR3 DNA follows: TGTGCCAGCAGCACATCCGGGGCGGACTACGAGCAGTACTTC.

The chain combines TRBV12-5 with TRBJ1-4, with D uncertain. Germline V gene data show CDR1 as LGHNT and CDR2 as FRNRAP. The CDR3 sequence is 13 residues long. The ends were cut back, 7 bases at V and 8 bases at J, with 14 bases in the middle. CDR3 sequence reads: CASVDTLGEKLFF. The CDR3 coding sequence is TGTGCTAGTGTTGACACGTTGGGGGAAAAACTGTTTTTT. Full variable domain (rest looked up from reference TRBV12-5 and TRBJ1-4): DARVTQTPRHKVTEMGQEVTMRCQPILGHNTVFWYRQTMMQGLELLAYFRNRAPLDDSGMPKDRFSAEMPDATLATLKIQPSEPRDSAVYFCASVDTLGEKLFFGSGTQLSVL.

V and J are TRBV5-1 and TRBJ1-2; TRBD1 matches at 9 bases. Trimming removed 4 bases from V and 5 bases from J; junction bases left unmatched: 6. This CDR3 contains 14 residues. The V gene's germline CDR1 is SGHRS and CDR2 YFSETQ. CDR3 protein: CASSVDRGLYGYTF. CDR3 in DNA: TGCGCCAGCAGCGTGGACAGGGGTTTGTATGGCTACACCTTC. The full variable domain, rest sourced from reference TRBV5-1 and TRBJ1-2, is KAGVTQTPRYLIKTRGQQVTLSCSPISGHRSVSWYQQTPGQGLQFLFEYFSETQRNKGNFPGRFSGRQFSNSRSEMNVSTLELGDSALYLCASSVDRGLYGYTFGSGTRLTVV.

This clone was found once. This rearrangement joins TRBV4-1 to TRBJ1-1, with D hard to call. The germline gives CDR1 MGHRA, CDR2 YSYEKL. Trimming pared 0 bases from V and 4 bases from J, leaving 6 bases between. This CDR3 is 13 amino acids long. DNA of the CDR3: TGCGCCAGCAGCCAAGATTGGGGCACTGAAGCTTTCTTT. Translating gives CASSQDWGTEAFF.

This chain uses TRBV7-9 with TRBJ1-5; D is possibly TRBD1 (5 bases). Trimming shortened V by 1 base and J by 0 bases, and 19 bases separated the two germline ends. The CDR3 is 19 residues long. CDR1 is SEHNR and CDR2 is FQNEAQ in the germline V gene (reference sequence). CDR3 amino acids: CASSLVIGLGVDSNQPQHF. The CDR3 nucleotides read TGTGCCAGCAGCTTAGTTATAGGTTTGGGGGTAGATAGCAATCAGCCCCAGCATTTT.

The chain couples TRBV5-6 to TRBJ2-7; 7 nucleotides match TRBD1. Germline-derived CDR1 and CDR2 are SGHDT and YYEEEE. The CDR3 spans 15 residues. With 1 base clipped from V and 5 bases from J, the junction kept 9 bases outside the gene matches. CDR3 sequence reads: CASSLFRYRGHEQYF. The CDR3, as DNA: TGTGCCAGCAGCTTGTTCCGGTACAGGGGTCACGAGCAGTACTTC.

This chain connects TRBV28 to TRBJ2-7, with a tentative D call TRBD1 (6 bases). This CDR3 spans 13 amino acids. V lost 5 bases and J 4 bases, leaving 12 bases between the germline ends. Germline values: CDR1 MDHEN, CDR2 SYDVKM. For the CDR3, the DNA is TGTGCCAGCAGTCCGGCAGGGGAGTACGAGCAGTACGTC. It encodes CASSPAGEYEQYV.

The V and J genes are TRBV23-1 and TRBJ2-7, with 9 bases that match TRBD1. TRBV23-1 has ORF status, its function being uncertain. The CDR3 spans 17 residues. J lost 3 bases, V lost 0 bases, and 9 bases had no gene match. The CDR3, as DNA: TGCGCCAGCAGTCAATCCAGGGGCACAGGGGGCGACTACGAGCAGTACTTC. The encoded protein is CASSQSRGTGGDYEQYF.

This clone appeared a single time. The chain's CDR3 is CASSLDSEQFF. In nucleotides, the CDR3 is TGTGCCAGCAGCCTCGACTCAGAGCAGTTCTTC. The chain combines TRBV7-9 with TRBJ2-1; no definite D call. V was clipped by 5 bases and J by 10 bases, with 9 bases between them. The germline gives CDR1 SEHNR, CDR2 FQNEAQ (reference sequence). The length of the CDR3 is 11 residues.

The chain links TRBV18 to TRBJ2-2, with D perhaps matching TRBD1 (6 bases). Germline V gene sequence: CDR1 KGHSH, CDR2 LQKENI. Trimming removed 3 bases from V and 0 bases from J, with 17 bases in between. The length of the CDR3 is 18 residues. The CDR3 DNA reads TGTGCCAGCTCACCCGCGACAGGAAGGTTCACGAACACCGGGGAGCTGTTTTTT. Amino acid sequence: CASSPATGRFTNTGELFF.

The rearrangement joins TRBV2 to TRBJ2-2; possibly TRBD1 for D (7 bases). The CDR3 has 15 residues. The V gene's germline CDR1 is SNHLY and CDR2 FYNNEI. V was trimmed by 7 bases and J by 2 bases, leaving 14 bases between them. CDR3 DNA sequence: TGTGCCAGCAAGGGCAGGGGGGCTAACACCGGGGAGCTGTTTTTT. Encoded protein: CASKGRGANTGELFF.